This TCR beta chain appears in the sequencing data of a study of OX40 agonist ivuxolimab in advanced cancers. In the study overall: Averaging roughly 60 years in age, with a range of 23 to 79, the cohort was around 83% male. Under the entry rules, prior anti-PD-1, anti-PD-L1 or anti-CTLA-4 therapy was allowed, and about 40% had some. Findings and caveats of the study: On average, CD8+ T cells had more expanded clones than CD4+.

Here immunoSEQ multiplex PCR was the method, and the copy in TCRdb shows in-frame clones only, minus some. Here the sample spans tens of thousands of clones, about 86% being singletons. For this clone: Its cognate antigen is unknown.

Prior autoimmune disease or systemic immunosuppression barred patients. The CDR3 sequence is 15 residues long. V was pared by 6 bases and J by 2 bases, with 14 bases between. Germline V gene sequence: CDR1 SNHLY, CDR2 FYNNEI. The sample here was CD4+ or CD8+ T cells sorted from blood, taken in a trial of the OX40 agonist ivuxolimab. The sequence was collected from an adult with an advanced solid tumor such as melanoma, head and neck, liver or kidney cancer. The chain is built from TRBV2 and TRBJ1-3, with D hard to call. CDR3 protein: CASRGILGTGNTIYF. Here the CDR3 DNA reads TGTGCCAGCAGGGGGATTCTAGGAACTGGAAACACCATATATTTT.